One sample yielded the 27 T cell receptor beta chains listed below, sequenced in a study of PD-L1 blockade in urothelial cancer. Clones were sequenced by immunoSEQ multiplex PCR, and TCRdb holds only the in-frame ones, with some missing. There are roughly 43,000 clones in the sample; 81% occur only once, and 2.7% lies in the top ten. Sample: PBMCs, taken around atezolizumab (anti-PD-L1) treatment. The receptors stem from a man between 65 and 85 years old with urothelial cancer.

With regard to this clone: In the same sample, other DNA sequences code for this CDR3. This rearrangement joins TRBV29-1 to TRBJ2-1, with 7 bases fitting TRBD2. V lost 0 bases and J lost 1; bases outside the gene matches: 6. The CDR3 runs 16 residues. Germline CDR1 reads SQVTM; CDR2 reads ANQGSEA. As DNA, the CDR3 is TGCAGCGTTGAAGATATTGGCGGGAGTTCCTACAATGAGCAGTTCTTC. It translates to CSVEDIGGSSYNEQFF.

The rearrangement joins TRBV7-8 to TRBJ1-1; tentative D call: TRBD1 (5 bases). CDR1 and CDR2 (germline): SGHVS, FQNEAQ. Trimming took 3 bases from V and 4 from J, leaving 15 bases between them. This CDR3 contains 15 residues. CDR3 coding DNA: TGTGCCAGCAGCTTCACGGGGGAAGTGAGCACTGAAGCTTTCTTT. As protein: CASSFTGEVSTEAFF.

Here the CDR3 reads CASSQDHPTGWYGYTF. The CDR3, as DNA: TGTGCCAGCAGCCAAGATCACCCGACAGGGTGGTATGGCTACACCTTC. The chain uses TRBV4-2 and TRBJ1-2; 7 nucleotides agree with TRBD1. Germline CDR1 is LGHNA and CDR2 is YNFKEQ. Trimming took 0 bases from V and 5 from J; bases not matched to a gene: 9. The CDR3 contains 16 residues.

The chain joins TRBV7-8 to TRBJ2-2; D may be TRBD2 (6 bases). The germline V gene has CDR1 SGHVS and CDR2 FQNEAQ. The CDR3 spans 15 residues. Between the trimmed V and J ends, which lost 6 bases and 6 bases, there was a span of 17 bases. CDR3 nucleotide sequence: TGTGCCAGCAGACCAATCGGGAGAAGGGCCGGGGAGCTGTTTTTT. This sequence encodes CASRPIGRRAGELFF.

The chain recombines TRBV4-3 with TRBJ2-3, with 7 bases fitting TRBD1. In germline, CDR1 is LGHNA, CDR2 YSLEER. This CDR3 has 16 amino acids. Losses at the gene ends were 5 bases for V and 0 bases for J; bases not matched to a gene: 8. The DNA of the CDR3 is TGCGCCAGCAGCAAAGGGACAGACACTAGCACAGATACGCAGTATTTT. Residues: CASSKGTDTSTDTQYF.

This clone was observed a single time. The chain is built from TRBV5-1 and TRBJ1-1; D gene uncertain. The V and J ends lost 6 bases and 0 bases respectively, with 15 bases between them. CDR1 is SGHRS and CDR2 is YFSETQ in the germline V gene. The length of the CDR3 is 15 residues. The CDR3 protein is CASKKRTEMNTEAFF. Written as DNA, the CDR3 is TGCGCCAGCAAAAAAAGAACAGAGATGAACACTGAAGCTTTCTTT.

This clone came up a few times. The chain recombines TRBV5-1 with TRBJ2-2; 9 nucleotides line up with TRBD1. Germline assignment: CDR1 SGHRS and CDR2 YFSETQ. The ends lost 3 bases at V and 6 bases at J; junction bases unmatched: 12. This CDR3 has 17 residues. As DNA, the CDR3 is TGCGCCAGCAGCTACAGGGGGGACAGGGATGAATCCGGGGAGCTGTTTTTT. This codes for CASSYRGDRDESGELFF.

This sequence joins TRBV18 and TRBJ2-7; weak D call: TRBD1 (6 bases). Germline CDR1 and CDR2: KGHSH and LQKENI. This CDR3 spans 15 amino acids. Trimming cost V 3 bases and J 3 bases, with 15 bases left between them. In nucleotides, the CDR3 is TGTGCCAGCTCACCCGGACAGAATCCAAGCTACGAGCAGTACTTC. It translates to CASSPGQNPSYEQYF. Together with reference TRBV18 and TRBJ2-7, the CDR3 gives the full variable domain: NAGVMQNPRHLVRRRGQEARLRCSPMKGHSHVYWYRQLPEEGLKFMVYLQKENIIDESGMPKERFSAEFPKEGPSILRIQQVVRGDSAAYFCASSPGQNPSYEQYFGPGTRLTVT.

The chain recombines TRBV30 with TRBJ1-5; D is perhaps TRBD1 (5 bases). This CDR3 comprises 13 residues. The germline V and J ends were trimmed by 7 bases and 4 bases, with 14 bases remaining between them. CDR1 is GTSNPN, CDR2 SVGIG, per germline (reference sequence). This CDR3 reads CALGRGGNQPQHF. DNA of the CDR3: TGTGCCTTAGGGAGGGGTGGGAATCAGCCCCAGCATTTT.

This chain joins TRBV28 and TRBJ2-1; 9 nucleotides match TRBD1. Germline V gene sequence: CDR1 MDHEN, CDR2 SYDVKM. CDR3 length: 16 residues. V lost 4 bases and J lost 10; bases outside the gene matches: 14. CDR3 DNA sequence: TGTGCCAGCAGTTCCATCTGGGACAGGGTGGCAGGCGAGCAGTTCTTC. Translating gives CASSSIWDRVAGEQFF.

This clone has a single count. The chain links TRBV28 to TRBJ1-1; perhaps TRBD1 as D (6 bases). The germline gives CDR1 MDHEN, CDR2 SYDVKM. V dropped 6 bases and J dropped 4 bases, with 15 bases sitting between them. The CDR3 is 14 residues long. The DNA for the CDR3 is TGTGCCAGCAGAAAACAGGGCTCAGCCACTGAAGCTTTCTTT. Translation gives CASRKQGSATEAFF.

This chain joins TRBV4-3 and TRBJ1-2; 9 bases are shared with TRBD1. The J segment lost 5 bases and the V segment lost 5 bases, leaving 6 bases of the junction unmatched. Per the germline V gene, CDR1 is LGHNA and CDR2 is YSLEER. The CDR3 covers 14 residues. CDR3 bases: TGCGCCAGCAGCTTGGGACAGGGCTCGTATGGCTACACCTTC. Its protein is CASSLGQGSYGYTF.

The chain links TRBV30 to TRBJ2-4, with D possibly TRBD2 on 5 matching bases. V was cut by 2 bases and J by 14 bases, with 16 bases left in between. The CDR3 contains 12 residues. Germline V gives CDR1 GTSNPN, CDR2 SVGIG (reference sequence). CDR3 nucleotide sequence: TGTGCCTGGAGTCGGGTGAGCGGAATTAAGTACTTC. This sequence encodes CAWSRVSGIKYF. The full variable domain, in which reference TRBV30 and TRBJ2-4 provide the parts outside the CDR3, is SQTIHQWPATLVQPVGSPLSLECTVEGTSNPNLYWYRQAAGRGLQLLFYSVGIGQISSEVPQNLSASRPQDRQFILSSKKLLLSDSGFYLCAWSRVSGIKYFGAGTRLSVL.

V usage is TRBV28 and J usage is TRBJ2-2, with TRBD2 identical over 8 bases. The CDR3 is made up of 12 amino acids. After removal of 6 bases from V and 7 bases from J, the junction contained 1 base not matched to a gene. Germline CDR1 reads MDHEN; CDR2 reads SYDVKM. CDR3 sequence reads: CASRTSVGELFF. DNA for the CDR3: TGTGCCAGCAGGACTAGCGTCGGGGAGCTGTTTTTT. Combining the CDR3 with reference TRBV28 and TRBJ2-2 gives the whole variable domain DVKVTQSSRYLVKRTGEKVFLECVQDMDHENMFWYRQDPGLGLRLIYFSYDVKMKEKGDIPEGYSVSREKKERFSLILESASTNQTSMYLCASRTSVGELFFGEGSRLTVL.

The J gene is TRBJ2-1, the V gene TRBV5-5; D is possibly TRBD2 (6 bases). CDR1 SGHKS and CDR2 YYEKEE come from the germline V gene (reference sequence). The CDR3 totals 15 residues. Trimming took 4 bases from V and 0 from J, leaving 11 bases between them. This chain's CDR3 is CASSPLGSSYNEQFF. CDR3 in DNA: TGTGCCAGCAGCCCCCTCGGGAGCTCCTACAATGAGCAGTTCTTC.

This chain uses TRBV30 with TRBJ1-2; D may be TRBD1 (6 bases). The CDR3 length is 14 residues. The ends were cut back, 2 bases at V and 7 bases at J, with 17 bases in the middle. Germline loops: CDR1 GTSNPN, CDR2 SVGIG (reference sequence). Here the CDR3 DNA reads TGTGCCTGGAGTCCGAACAGGGTCTCGCGTGGCTACACCTTC. It encodes CAWSPNRVSRGYTF.

The chain employs TRBV4-1 and TRBJ2-7, with D hard to call. This CDR3 spans 14 amino acids. Germline V lookup: CDR1 MGHRA, CDR2 YSYEKL. Trimming left V 1 base short and J 1 base short, with 8 bases between. This CDR3 is CASSQAQASYEQYF. The DNA for the CDR3 is TGCGCCAGCAGCCAAGCCCAGGCTTCCTACGAGCAGTACTTC.

The CDR3 region is CASSLSGGRAFLRYRGEQFF. In DNA, the CDR3 is TGTGCCAGCAGTTTATCCGGCGGGAGGGCCTTTTTGAGATACCGGGGTGAGCAGTTCTTC. The chain carries TRBV27 and TRBJ2-1; 9 positions match TRBD2. CDR1 MNHEY and CDR2 SMNVEV come from the germline V gene (reference sequence). Trimming removed 0 bases from V and 9 bases from J; junction bases left unmatched: 21. This CDR3 is built from 20 residues.

This chain uses TRBV4-3 with TRBJ2-3; TRBD2 matches 9 bases. After removal of 2 bases from V and 3 bases from J, the junction contained 12 bases not matched to a gene. Germline lookup yields CDR1 LGHNA and CDR2 YSLEER. This CDR3 is 18 amino acids long. The CDR3 DNA is TGCGCCAGCAGCCAACGGGGCCCGGCGGGAGGGAGGACAGATACGCAGTATTTT. Amino acid sequence: CASSQRGPAGGRTDTQYF.

The chain couples TRBV28 to TRBJ2-7; D is perhaps TRBD1 (6 bases). The CDR3 spans 16 residues. Trimming left V 7 bases short and J 3 bases short, with 22 bases between. Germline assignment: CDR1 MDHEN and CDR2 SYDVKM. The CDR3 DNA reads TGTGCCAGCACCTCAATTCAGGGGATGTTAAGCTACGAGCAGTACTTC. This translates into CASTSIQGMLSYEQYF.

The chain joins TRBV9 to TRBJ2-1; TRBD2 matches 8 bases. The germline CDR1 and CDR2 sequences are SGDLS and YYNGEE. The CDR3 runs 15 residues. Trimming took 2 bases from V and 8 from J; bases not matched to a gene: 9. The DNA of the CDR3 is TGTGCCAGCAGCGTTAACGTAGCGGGATACGATGAGCAGTTCTTC. This gives the protein CASSVNVAGYDEQFF.

The chain employs TRBV27 and TRBJ2-3, with a possible D match to TRBD1 (6 bases). Between the trimmed V and J ends, which lost 6 bases and 2 bases, there was a span of 18 bases. CDR3 length: 16 residues. Germline CDR1 and CDR2: MNHEY and SMNVEV (reference sequence). CDR3 nucleotides: TGTGCCAGCAGCCGCAGGGGTAGCAGCCCCACAGATACGCAGTATTTT. As protein: CASSRRGSSPTDTQYF.

This sequence joins TRBV5-6 and TRBJ2-3, with 7 bases fitting TRBD1. The CDR3 sequence is 16 residues long. The trim removed 4 bases at V and 2 bases at J, leaving 10 bases unmatched. Germline values: CDR1 SGHDT, CDR2 YYEEEE. The CDR3 DNA sequence: TGTGCCAGCAGCCTACAGACAGGGATTTTCACAGATACGCAGTATTTT. Translation gives CASSLQTGIFTDTQYF.

The gene calls are TRBV7-8 and TRBJ1-5; no clear D gene. CDR1 SGHVS and CDR2 FQNEAQ come from the germline V gene. This CDR3 contains 15 residues. V lost 0 bases and J 9 bases, leaving 15 bases between the germline ends. CDR3 DNA sequence: TGTGCCAGCAGCTTAGCGTCAAGTCTTTCGGGGCCCCAGCATTTT. The encoded protein is CASSLASSLSGPQHF.

This rearrangement joins TRBV27 to TRBJ2-3, with D hard to call. The V gene lost 5 bases and the J gene lost 0 bases, with 12 bases spanning the gap. The length of the CDR3 is 15 residues. From germline, CDR1 is MNHEY and CDR2 SMNVEV (reference sequence). The CDR3 DNA sequence: TGTGCCAGCAGTACCCAGGATAGTAGCACAGATACGCAGTATTTT. Protein product: CASSTQDSSTDTQYF.

This chain links TRBV5-1 with TRBJ2-7, with 8 bases that match TRBD2. The CDR3 sequence is 16 residues long. J was trimmed by 2 bases and V by 4 bases; bases with no gene match: 11. Germline V CDR1 and CDR2: SGHRS, YFSETQ. CDR3 residues: CASSPLSRAGAYEQYF. The CDR3 DNA reads TGCGCCAGCAGCCCTCTTTCCCGAGCGGGAGCCTACGAGCAGTACTTC.

The chain carries TRBV5-5 and TRBJ1-5; no reliable D call. The CDR3 loop spans 14 amino acids. In germline, CDR1 is SGHKS, CDR2 YYEKEE (reference sequence). V lost 2 bases to trimming and J lost 4 bases, with 10 bases between them. The CDR3, as DNA: TGTGCCAGCAGCTTATACCGGGGAAATCAGCCCCAGCATTTT. Translated: CASSLYRGNQPQHF.